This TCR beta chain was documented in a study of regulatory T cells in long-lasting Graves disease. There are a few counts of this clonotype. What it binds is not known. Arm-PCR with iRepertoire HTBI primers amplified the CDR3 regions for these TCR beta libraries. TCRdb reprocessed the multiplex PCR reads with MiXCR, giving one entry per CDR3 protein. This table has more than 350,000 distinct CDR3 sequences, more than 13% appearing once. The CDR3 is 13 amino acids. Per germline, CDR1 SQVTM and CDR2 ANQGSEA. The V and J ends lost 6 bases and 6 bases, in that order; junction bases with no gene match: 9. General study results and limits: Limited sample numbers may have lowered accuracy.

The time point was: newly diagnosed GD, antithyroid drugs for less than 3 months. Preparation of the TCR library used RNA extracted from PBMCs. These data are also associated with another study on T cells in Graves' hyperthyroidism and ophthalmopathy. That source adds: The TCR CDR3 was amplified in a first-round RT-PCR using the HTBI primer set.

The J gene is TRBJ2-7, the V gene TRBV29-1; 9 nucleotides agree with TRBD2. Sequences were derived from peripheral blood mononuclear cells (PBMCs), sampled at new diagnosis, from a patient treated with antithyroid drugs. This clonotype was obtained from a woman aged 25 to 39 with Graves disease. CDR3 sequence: CSVTIAGAGEQYF. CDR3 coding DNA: TGCAGCGTGACAATAGCGGGAGCGGGCGAGCAGTACTTC.